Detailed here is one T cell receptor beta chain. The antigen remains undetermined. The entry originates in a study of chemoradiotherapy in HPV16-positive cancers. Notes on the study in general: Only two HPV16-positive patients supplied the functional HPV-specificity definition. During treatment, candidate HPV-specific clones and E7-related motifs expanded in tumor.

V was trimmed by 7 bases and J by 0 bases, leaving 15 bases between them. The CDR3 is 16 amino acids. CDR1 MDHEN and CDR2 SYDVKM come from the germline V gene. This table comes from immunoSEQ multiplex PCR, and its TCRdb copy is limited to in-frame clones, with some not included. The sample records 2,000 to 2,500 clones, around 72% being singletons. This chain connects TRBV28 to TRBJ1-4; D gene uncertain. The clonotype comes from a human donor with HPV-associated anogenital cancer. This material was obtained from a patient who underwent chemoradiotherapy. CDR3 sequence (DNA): TGTGCCAGCACCCGAGTAGTAGAAACAACTAATGAAAAACTGTTTTTT. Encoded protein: CASTRVVETTNEKLFF.